This record covers a single T cell receptor (beta chain). Its specificity is not known. Using immunoSEQ multiplex PCR, the repertoire was profiled, and TCRdb retains in-frame clones only, with some absent. Here the sample spans around 130,000 clones, 84% being singletons. This entry belongs to a study of cytotoxic CD8 clonotypes in ibrutinib-treated CLL. Study overall: Response samples came after a median about 13 months of treatment, range 6 to 36. Regarding the study as a whole: The clonality went up when patients responded to ibrutinib and dropped back toward baseline at progression. Baseline clonality, above age-matched healthy donor levels, tracked circulating CD8+ T-cell counts. Progressing and sustained-remission patients had different sampling times.

Unmatched junction bases numbered 6, after V lost 4 bases and J lost 5 bases. The CDR3 loop spans 14 amino acids. Germline values: CDR1 LNHDA, CDR2 SQIVND (reference sequence). The clonotype was recovered from a human donor with chronic lymphocytic leukemia. Sequenced material: PBMCs, taken after 24 months of ibrutinib treatment. The chain links TRBV19 to TRBJ1-1, with TRBD1 matching 8 bases. The CDR3 is CASSKTGVWTEAFF. CDR3 bases: TGTGCCAGTAGTAAGACAGGGGTTTGGACTGAAGCTTTCTTT.